This T cell receptor (beta chain) was recorded in a study of Graves' ophthalmopathy and Graves' hyperthyroidism. The count of this clonotype is one. The CDR3 contains 13 residues. The germline V gene encodes CDR1 SQVTM and CDR2 ANQGSEA. Trimming left V 6 bases short and J 8 bases short, with 19 bases between. The authors used Ficoll-Paque density gradient centrifugation to separate PBMCs. The input was 10 ml of fresh peripheral blood. Scientists amplified the TCR beta CDR3 regions from RNA transcripts. HTBI primers primed a first-round RT-PCR, and a second-round multiplex PCR followed. TCRdb called the multiplex PCR reads again in MiXCR, with one record for every CDR3 protein. The sample consists of hundreds of thousands of distinct CDR3 sequences, 22% of them appearing once.

The sample taken for sequencing was peripheral blood. The source of this sequence is a woman aged 18-29 years with stable Graves' hyperthyroidism. Some clones in this sample may be carry-over from other donors' samples. The gene calls are TRBV29-1 and TRBJ1-2; D is possibly TRBD1 (6 bases). CDR3 in DNA: TGCAGCGTGAGACGGGGGGCAGGGGACGGCTACACCTTC. Translated: CSVRRGAGDGYTF.